Reported below is one T cell receptor beta chain. The antigen remains unidentified. This sample stems from a study of OX40 agonist ivuxolimab in advanced cancers. On the study more broadly: Three patients had partial responses: one hepatocellular carcinoma, two cutaneous melanoma. Study-level results: At 0.1 to 3.0 mg/kg, clonal expansion of CD4+ and CD8+ blood T cells had occurred by week 6.

The repertoire was sequenced with immunoSEQ multiplex PCR; TCRdb's copy has only in-frame clones and lacks some. The sample contains roughly 56,000 clones, roughly 82% of which appear only once. This CDR3 is built from 16 residues. Germline V gene data show CDR1 as SEHNR and CDR2 as FQNEAQ (reference sequence). The J segment lost 3 bases and the V segment lost 5 bases, leaving 5 bases of the junction unmatched. The V gene is TRBV7-9, the J gene TRBJ1-6; 9 bases align to TRBD1. Here the sequenced sample was CD4+ or CD8+ T cells sorted from blood, taken in a trial of the OX40 agonist ivuxolimab. The TCR was taken from an adult with an advanced solid tumor such as melanoma, head and neck, liver or kidney cancer. CDR3 amino acids: CASSAGTGFYNSPLHF. The CDR3 coding sequence is TGTGCCAGCAGCGCCGGGACAGGGTTCTATAATTCACCCCTCCACTTT.